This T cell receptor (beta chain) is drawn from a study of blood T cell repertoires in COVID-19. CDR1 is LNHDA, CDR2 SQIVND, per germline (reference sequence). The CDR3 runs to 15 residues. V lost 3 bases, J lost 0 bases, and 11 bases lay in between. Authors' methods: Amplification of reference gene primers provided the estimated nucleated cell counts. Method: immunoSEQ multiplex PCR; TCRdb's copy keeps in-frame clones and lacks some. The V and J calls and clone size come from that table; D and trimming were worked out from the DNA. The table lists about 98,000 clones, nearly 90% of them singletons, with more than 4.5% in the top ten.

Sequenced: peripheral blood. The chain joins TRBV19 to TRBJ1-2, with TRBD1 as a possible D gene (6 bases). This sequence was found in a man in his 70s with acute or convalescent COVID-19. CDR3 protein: CASSIGQYPNYGYTF. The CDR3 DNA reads TGTGCCAGTAGTATTGGACAGTACCCTAACTATGGCTACACCTTC.